The text below deals with one TCR beta chain. Only in-frame clones appear in the TCRdb table, and some are missing; sequencing was by immunoSEQ multiplex PCR. This table has 140,000 to 150,000 clones, about 88% appearing once. The CDR3 runs 14 residues. CDR1 and CDR2 from the germline V gene are SGDLS and YYNGEE. The V and J ends lost 4 bases and 3 bases respectively, with 14 bases between them. This entry comes from a study of blood T cell repertoires in COVID-19. The overall study: T cells, B-cell-depleted T cells, or PBMCs supplied cDNA or gDNA.

The clonotype comes from a human donor with COVID-19, enrolled during active disease. The donor label of this sample is uncertain. The V call is TRBV9, the J call TRBJ2-7; maybe TRBD2 (6 bases). What was sequenced was peripheral blood. CDR3 in amino acids: CASSTTSFDYEQYF. The CDR3 DNA follows: TGTGCCAGCAGCACGACTAGTTTCGACTACGAGCAGTACTTC.